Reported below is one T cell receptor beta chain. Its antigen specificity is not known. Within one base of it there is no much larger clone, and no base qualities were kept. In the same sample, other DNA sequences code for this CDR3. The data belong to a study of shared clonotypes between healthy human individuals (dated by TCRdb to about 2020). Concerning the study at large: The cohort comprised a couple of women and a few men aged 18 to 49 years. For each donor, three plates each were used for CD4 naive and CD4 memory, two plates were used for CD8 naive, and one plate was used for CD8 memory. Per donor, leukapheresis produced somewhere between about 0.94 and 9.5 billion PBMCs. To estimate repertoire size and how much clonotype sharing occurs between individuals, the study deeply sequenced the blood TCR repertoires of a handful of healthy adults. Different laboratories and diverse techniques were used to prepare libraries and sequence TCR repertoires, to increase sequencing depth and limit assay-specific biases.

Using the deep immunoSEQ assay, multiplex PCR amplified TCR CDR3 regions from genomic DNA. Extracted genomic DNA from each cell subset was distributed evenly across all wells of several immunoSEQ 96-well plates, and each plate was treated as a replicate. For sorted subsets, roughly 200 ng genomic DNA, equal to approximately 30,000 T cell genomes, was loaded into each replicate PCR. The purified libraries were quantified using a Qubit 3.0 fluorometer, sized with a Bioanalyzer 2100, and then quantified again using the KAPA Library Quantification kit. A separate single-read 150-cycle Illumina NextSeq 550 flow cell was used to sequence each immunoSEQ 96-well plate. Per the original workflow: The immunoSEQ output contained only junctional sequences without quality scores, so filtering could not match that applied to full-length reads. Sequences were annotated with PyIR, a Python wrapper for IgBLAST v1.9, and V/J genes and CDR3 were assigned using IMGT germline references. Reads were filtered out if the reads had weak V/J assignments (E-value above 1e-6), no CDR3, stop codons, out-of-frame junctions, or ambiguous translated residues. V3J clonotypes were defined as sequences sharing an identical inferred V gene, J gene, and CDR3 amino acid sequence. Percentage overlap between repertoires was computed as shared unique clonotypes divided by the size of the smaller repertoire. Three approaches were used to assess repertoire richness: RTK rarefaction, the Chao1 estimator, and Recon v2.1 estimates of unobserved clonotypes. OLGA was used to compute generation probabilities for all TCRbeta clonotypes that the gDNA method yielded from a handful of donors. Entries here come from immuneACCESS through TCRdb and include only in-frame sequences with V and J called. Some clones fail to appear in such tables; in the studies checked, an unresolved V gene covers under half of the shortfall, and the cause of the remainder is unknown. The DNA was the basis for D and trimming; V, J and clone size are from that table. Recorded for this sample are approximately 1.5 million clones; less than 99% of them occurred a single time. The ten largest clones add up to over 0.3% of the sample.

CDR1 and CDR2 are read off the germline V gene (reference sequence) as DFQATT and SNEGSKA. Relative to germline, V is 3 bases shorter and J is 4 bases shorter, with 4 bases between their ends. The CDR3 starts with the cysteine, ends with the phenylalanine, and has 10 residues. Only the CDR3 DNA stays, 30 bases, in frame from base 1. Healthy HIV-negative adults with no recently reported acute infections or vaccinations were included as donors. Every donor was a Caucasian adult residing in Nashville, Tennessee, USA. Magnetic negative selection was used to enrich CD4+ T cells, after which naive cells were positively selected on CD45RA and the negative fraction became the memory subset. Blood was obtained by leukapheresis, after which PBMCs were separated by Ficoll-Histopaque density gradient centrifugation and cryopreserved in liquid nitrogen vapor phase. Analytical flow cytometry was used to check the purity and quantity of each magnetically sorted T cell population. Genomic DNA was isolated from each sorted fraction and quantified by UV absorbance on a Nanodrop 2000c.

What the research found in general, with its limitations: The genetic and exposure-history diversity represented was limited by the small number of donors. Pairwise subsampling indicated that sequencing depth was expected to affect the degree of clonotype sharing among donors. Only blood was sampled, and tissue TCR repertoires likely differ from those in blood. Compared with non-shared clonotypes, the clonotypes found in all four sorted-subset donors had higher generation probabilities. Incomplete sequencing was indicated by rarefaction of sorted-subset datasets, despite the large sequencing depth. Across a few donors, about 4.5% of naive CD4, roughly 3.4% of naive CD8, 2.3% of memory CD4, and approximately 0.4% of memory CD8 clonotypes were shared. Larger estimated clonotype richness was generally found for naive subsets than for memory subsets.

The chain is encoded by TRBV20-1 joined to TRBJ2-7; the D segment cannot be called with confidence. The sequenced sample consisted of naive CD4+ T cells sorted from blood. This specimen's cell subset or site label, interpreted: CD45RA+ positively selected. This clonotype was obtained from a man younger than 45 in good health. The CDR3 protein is CSARDYEQYF. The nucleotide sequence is TGCAGTGCTAGGGATTACGAGCAGTACTTC.